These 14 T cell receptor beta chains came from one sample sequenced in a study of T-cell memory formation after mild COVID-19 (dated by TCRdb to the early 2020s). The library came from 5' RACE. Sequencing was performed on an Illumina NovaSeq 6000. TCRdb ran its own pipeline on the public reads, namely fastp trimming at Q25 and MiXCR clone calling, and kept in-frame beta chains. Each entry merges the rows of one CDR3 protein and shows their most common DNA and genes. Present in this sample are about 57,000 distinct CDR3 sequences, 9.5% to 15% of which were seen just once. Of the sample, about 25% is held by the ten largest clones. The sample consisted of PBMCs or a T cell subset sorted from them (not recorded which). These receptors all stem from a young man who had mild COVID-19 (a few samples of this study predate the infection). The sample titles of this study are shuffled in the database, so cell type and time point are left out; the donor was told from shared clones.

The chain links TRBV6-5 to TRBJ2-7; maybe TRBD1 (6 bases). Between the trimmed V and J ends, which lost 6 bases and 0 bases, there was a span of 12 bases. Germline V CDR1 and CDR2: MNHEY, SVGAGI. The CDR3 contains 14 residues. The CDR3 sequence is CASRPRGGSYEQYV. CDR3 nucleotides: TGTGCCAGCAGACCCAGGGGTGGCTCCTACGAGCAGTACGTC.

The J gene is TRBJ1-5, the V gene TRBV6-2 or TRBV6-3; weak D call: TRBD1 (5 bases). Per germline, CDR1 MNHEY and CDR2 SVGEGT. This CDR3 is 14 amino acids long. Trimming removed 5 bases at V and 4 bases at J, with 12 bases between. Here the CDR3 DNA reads TGTGCCAGCAGTCCCGGGACCGAGAATCAGCCCCAGCATTTT. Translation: CASSPGTENQPQHF.

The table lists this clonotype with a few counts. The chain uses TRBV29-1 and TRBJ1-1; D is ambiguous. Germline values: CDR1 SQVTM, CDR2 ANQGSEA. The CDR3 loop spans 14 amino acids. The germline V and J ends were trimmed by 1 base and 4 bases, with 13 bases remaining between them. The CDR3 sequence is CSVEGALQGTEAFF. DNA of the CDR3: TGCAGCGTTGAAGGAGCGCTGCAAGGCACTGAAGCTTTCTTT. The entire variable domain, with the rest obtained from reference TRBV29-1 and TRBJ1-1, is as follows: SAVISQKPSRDICQRGTSLTIQCQVDSQVTMMFWYRQQPGQSLTLIATANQGSEATYESGFVIDKFPISRPNLTFSTLTVSNMSPEDSSIYLCSVEGALQGTEAFFGQGTRLTVV.

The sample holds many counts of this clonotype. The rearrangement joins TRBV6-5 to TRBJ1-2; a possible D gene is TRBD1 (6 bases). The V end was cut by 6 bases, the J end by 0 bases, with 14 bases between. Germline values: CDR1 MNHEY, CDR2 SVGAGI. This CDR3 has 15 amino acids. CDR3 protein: CASSPAGAANYGYTF. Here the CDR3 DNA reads TGTGCCAGCAGCCCCGCAGGGGCAGCTAACTATGGCTACACCTTC.

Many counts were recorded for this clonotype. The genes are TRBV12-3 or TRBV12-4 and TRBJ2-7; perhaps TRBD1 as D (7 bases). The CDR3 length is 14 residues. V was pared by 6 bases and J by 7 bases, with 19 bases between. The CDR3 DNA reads TGTGCCAGCAGCCCCGACAGGGAGGTGAGGGAGCAGTACGTC. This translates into CASSPDREVREQYV.

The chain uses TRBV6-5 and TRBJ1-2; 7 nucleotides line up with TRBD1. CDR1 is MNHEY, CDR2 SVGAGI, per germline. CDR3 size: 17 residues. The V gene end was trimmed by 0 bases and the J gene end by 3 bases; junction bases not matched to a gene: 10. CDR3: CASSYSIGSQGDYGYTF. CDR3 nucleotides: TGTGCCAGCAGTTACTCGATAGGTTCCCAGGGGGACTATGGCTACACCTTC.

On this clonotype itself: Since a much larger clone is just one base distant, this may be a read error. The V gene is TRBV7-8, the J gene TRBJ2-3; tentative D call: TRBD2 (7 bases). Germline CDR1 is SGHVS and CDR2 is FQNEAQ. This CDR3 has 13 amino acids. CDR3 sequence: CASSLGGADTKYF. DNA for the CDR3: TGTGCCAGCAGTCTAGGGGGGGCCGATACGAAGTATTTT.

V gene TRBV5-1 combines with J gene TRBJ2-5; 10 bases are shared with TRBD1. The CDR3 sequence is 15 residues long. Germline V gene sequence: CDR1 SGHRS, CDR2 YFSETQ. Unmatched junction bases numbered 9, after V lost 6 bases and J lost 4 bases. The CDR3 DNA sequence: TGCGCCAGCAACCCTCTGGGGACAGGGGCAGAGACCCAGTACTTC. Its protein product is CASNPLGTGAETQYF. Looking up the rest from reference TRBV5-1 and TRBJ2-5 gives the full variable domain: KAGVTQTPRYLIKTRGQQVTLSCSPISGHRSVSWYQQTPGQGLQFLFEYFSETQRNKGNFPGRFSGRQFSNSRSEMNVSTLELGDSALYLCASNPLGTGAETQYFGPGTRLLVL.

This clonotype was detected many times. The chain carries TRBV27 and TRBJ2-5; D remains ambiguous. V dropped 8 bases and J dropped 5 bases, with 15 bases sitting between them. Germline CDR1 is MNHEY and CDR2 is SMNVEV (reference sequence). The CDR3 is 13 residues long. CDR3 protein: CASPKVGMETQYF. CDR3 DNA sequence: TGTGCCAGCCCCAAGGTAGGGATGGAGACCCAGTACTTC.

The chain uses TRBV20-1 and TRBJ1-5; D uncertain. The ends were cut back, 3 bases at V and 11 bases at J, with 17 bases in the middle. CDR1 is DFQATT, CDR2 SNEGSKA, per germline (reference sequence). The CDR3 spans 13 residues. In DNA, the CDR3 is TGCAGTGCTAGTCAGCCTGTGCAACGATCCCAGCATTTT. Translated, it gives CSASQPVQRSQHF.

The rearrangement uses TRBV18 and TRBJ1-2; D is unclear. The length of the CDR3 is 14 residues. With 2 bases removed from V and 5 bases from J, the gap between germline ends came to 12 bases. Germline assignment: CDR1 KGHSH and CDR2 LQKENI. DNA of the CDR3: TGTGCCAGCTCACCATCCAGTACGGGGTATGGCTACACCTTC. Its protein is CASSPSSTGYGYTF.

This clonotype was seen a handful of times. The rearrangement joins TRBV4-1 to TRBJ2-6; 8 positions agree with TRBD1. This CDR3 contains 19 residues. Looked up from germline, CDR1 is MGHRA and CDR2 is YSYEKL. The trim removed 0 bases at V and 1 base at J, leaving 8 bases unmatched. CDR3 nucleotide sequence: TGCGCCAGCAGCCAAGATTTGGAGACAGGGGATTCTGGGGCCAACGTCCTGACTTTC. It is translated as CASSQDLETGDSGANVLTF.

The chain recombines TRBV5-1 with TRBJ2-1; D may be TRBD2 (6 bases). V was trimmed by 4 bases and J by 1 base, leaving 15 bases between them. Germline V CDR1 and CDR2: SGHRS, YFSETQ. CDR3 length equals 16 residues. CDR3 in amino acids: CASSPPGGISYNEQFF. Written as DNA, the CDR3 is TGCGCCAGCAGCCCCCCTGGGGGGATATCCTACAATGAGCAGTTCTTC.

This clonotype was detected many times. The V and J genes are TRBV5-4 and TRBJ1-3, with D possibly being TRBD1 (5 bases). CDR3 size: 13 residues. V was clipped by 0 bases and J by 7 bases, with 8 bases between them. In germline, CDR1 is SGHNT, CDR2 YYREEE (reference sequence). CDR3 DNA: TGTGCCAGCAGCTTGGCCCAGGGCAACACCATATATTTT. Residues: CASSLAQGNTIYF.